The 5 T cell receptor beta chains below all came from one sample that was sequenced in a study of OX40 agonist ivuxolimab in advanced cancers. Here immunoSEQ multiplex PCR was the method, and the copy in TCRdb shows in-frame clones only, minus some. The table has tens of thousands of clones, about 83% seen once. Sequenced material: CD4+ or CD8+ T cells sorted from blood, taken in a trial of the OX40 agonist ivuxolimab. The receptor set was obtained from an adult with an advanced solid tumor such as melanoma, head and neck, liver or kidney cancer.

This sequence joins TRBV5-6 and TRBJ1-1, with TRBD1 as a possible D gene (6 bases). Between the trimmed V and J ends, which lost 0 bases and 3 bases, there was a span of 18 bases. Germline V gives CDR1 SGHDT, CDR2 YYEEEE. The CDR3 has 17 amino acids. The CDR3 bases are TGTGCCAGCAGCTTGGCGGGACATGAAGCAGGGGACACTGAAGCTTTCTTT. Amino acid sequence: CASSLAGHEAGDTEAFF.

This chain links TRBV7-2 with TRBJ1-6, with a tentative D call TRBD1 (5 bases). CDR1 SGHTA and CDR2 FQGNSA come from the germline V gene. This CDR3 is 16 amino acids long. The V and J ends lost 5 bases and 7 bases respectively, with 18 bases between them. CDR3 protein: CASSPALGGMNSPLHF. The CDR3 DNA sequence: TGTGCCAGCAGCCCAGCCCTCGGGGGGATGAATTCACCCCTCCACTTT.

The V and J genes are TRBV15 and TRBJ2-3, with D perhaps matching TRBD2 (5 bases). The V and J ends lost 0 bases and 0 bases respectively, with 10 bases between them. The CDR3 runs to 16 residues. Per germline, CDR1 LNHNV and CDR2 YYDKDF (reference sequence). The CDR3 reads CATSRDPSGSTDTQYF. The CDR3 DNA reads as TGTGCCACCAGCAGAGATCCCAGCGGTAGCACAGATACGCAGTATTTT.

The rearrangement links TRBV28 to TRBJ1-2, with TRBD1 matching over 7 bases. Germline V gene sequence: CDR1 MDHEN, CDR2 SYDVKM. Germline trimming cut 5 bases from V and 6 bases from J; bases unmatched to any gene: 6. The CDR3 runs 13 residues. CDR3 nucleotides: TGTGCCAGCAGTATAGACAGGGCCCATGGCTACACCTTC. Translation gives CASSIDRAHGYTF.

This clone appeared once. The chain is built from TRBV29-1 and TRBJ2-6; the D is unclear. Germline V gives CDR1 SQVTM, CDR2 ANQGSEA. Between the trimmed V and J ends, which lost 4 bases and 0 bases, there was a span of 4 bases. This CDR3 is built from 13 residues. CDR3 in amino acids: CSVAVSGANVLTF. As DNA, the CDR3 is TGCAGCGTTGCAGTCTCTGGGGCCAACGTCCTGACTTTC. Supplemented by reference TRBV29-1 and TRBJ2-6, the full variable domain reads SAVISQKPSRDICQRGTSLTIQCQVDSQVTMMFWYRQQPGQSLTLIATANQGSEATYESGFVIDKFPISRPNLTFSTLTVSNMSPEDSSIYLCSVAVSGANVLTFGAGSRLTVL.